This T cell receptor beta chain is from a study of shared clonotypes between healthy human individuals. Free of recent acute infections or vaccinations, the donors were healthy HIV-negative adults. The table came from immunoSEQ multiplex PCR; TCRdb's copy has only in-frame clones and leaves some out. The table lists 950,000 to 1,100,000 clones, under 80% of them singletons, with about 1.5% in the top ten. Sequencing was carried out using memory CD4+ T cells sorted from blood. Subset noted: CD45RA-negative fraction. The receptor comes from a man between 18 and 35 years old in good health.

The CDR3 DNA reads TGTGCCAGCAGTTTGACGGGGGCGCGGGGCTACACCTTC. It codes for CASSLTGARGYTF. The rearrangement joins TRBV27 to TRBJ1-2; maybe TRBD1 (6 bases). CDR3 size: 13 residues. Germline CDR1 is MNHEY and CDR2 is SMNVEV (reference sequence). V was cut by 3 bases and J by 8 bases, with 13 bases left in between.